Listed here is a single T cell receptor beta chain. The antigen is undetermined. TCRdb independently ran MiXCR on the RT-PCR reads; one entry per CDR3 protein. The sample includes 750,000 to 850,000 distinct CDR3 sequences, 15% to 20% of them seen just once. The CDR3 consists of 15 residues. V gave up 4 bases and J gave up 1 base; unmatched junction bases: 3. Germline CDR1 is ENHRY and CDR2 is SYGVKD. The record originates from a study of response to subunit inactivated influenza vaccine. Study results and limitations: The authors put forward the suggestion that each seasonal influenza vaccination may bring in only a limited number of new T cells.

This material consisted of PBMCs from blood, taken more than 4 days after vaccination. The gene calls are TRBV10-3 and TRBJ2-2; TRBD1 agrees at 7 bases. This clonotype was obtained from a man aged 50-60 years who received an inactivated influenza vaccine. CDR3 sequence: CAISVGTVNTGELFF. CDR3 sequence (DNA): TGTGCCATCAGTGTCGGGACAGTGAACACCGGGGAGCTGTTTTTT.